Listed here are 17 T cell receptor beta chains from one sample, sequenced in a study of T cell responses to AZD1222 COVID-19 vaccine. Clones were sequenced by immunoSEQ multiplex PCR, and TCRdb holds only the in-frame ones, with some missing. The table includes around 170,000 clones, around 93% detected once. The material was peripheral blood, obtained on day 0 of AZD1222 vaccination. These receptor sequences come from an adult in good health.

This clone was detected only a few times. The chain uses TRBV9 and TRBJ2-1; 11 positions match TRBD2. After removal of 4 bases from V and 2 bases from J, the junction contained 5 bases not matched to a gene. CDR1 is SGDLS and CDR2 is YYNGEE in the germline V gene. This CDR3 region has 16 residues. Written as DNA, the CDR3 is TGTGCCAGCAGCTCTGGGACTAGCGGCCCCTACAATGAGCAGTTCTTC. Protein: CASSSGTSGPYNEQFF.

The rearrangement uses TRBV6-5 and TRBJ2-1; 12 nucleotides align to TRBD2. The CDR3 consists of 13 residues. The germline V gene has CDR1 MNHEY and CDR2 SVGAGI. CDR3 residues: CVSLAGGVSEQFF. The CDR3 bases are TGTGTATCACTAGCGGGAGGAGTGAGTGAGCAGTTCTTC.

The chain is built from TRBV28 and TRBJ1-1; 11 bases align to TRBD1. The junction had 10 bases not matched to a gene; V was cut back by 5 bases and J by 5 bases. Germline V gene sequence: CDR1 MDHEN, CDR2 SYDVKM. This CDR3 comprises 16 residues. The DNA of the CDR3 is TGTGCCAGCAGTCTCCGGACAGGGGGCGGACGGACTGAAGCTTTCTTT. Encoded protein: CASSLRTGGGRTEAFF.

V gene TRBV21-1 combines with J gene TRBJ2-2; the table's D call of TRBD2 was not tested on the DNA. TRBV21-1 is tagged as a pseudogene. There are 19 residues in the CDR3. This CDR3 reads CASSLNGAGKEPGTGELFF. In DNA, the CDR3 is TGTGCCAGCAGCTTAAACGGGGCGGGGAAAGAGCCGGGCACCGGGGAGCTGTTTTTT.

The chain combines TRBV24-1 with TRBJ2-5, with D perhaps TRBD1 (5 bases). In germline, CDR1 is KGHDR, CDR2 SFDVKD. The V and J ends lost 5 bases and 5 bases respectively, with 14 bases between them. The CDR3 length is 14 residues. This CDR3 is CATSVGAGSETQYF. The CDR3 nucleotides read TGTGCCACCAGTGTAGGAGCAGGGTCGGAGACCCAGTACTTC.

This clone came up once. The gene calls are TRBV7-2 and TRBJ1-1; no clear D. Trimming removed 1 base at V and 10 bases at J, with 13 bases between. Germline values: CDR1 SGHTA, CDR2 FQGNSA. The CDR3 consists of 13 residues. CDR3 amino acids: CASSLEGGDSAFF. Here the CDR3 DNA reads TGTGCCAGCAGCTTAGAGGGTGGGGATTCAGCTTTCTTT.

The chain uses TRBV28 and TRBJ1-5; 8 nucleotides line up with TRBD1. Germline V gene lookup returns CDR1 MDHEN and CDR2 SYDVKM. The CDR3 consists of 15 residues. J lost 4 bases, V lost 7 bases, and 9 bases had no gene match. The CDR3 DNA sequence: TGTGCCAGCACTGGGGCTGGACAGGGTAATCAGCCCCAGCATTTT. Its protein is CASTGAGQGNQPQHF.

V and J are TRBV27 and TRBJ2-7; possibly TRBD1 for D (5 bases). The CDR3 extends over 15 amino acids. The V gene lost 1 base and the J gene lost 1 base, with 11 bases spanning the gap. Germline CDR1 is MNHEY and CDR2 is SMNVEV (reference sequence). The DNA of the CDR3 is TGTGCCAGCAGTTTATGGGGCGGATTGTCCTACGAGCAGTACTTC. It encodes CASSLWGGLSYEQYF.

The V gene is TRBV12-3 or TRBV12-4, the J gene TRBJ2-5; tentatively, D is TRBD2 (6 bases). The CDR3 has 13 residues. V dropped 4 bases and J dropped 9 bases, with 15 bases sitting between them. The CDR3 is CASSSGSREAQYF. The CDR3 nucleotides are TGTGCCAGCAGTTCGGGATCGAGGGAGGCCCAGTACTTC.

The genes are TRBV27 and TRBJ2-7; D perhaps matches TRBD1 (6 bases). The germline CDR1 and CDR2 sequences are MNHEY and SMNVEV (reference sequence). The CDR3 runs to 12 residues. V was clipped by 7 bases and J by 4 bases, with 11 bases between them. In DNA, the CDR3 is TGTGCCAGCAAGAACCAGGGGTACGAGCAGTACTTC. Residues: CASKNQGYEQYF.

This clone is a singleton in its sample. The chain recombines TRBV6-5 with TRBJ2-1; 9 nucleotides agree with TRBD1. The V gene end was trimmed by 5 bases and the J gene end by 8 bases; junction bases not matched to a gene: 7. Germline V CDR1 and CDR2: MNHEY, SVGAGI. The CDR3 sequence is 14 residues long. The CDR3 coding sequence is TGTGCCAGCAGTATGACCGGGACAGGGTATGAGCAGTTCTTC. The encoded protein is CASSMTGTGYEQFF.

The rearrangement uses TRBV11-3 and TRBJ2-2, with 8 nucleotides matching TRBD2. The CDR3 spans 15 residues. V lost 1 base to trimming and J lost 5 bases; unmatched junction nucleotides: 3. Per germline, CDR1 SGHNT and CDR2 YENEEA. The chain's CDR3 is CASSLGSGSTGELFF. CDR3 DNA sequence: TGTGCCAGCAGCTTAGGGAGCGGGAGTACCGGGGAGCTGTTTTTT.

On this clone itself: Other DNA sequences from this sample encode an identical CDR3 as well. The chain is built from TRBV18 and TRBJ1-5; D is perhaps TRBD1 (6 bases). The V and J ends lost 2 bases and 4 bases respectively, with 12 bases between them. Per the germline V gene, CDR1 is KGHSH and CDR2 is LQKENI. The CDR3 sequence is 15 residues long. CDR3 in DNA: TGTGCCAGCTCACCAGACCGAGGGGGGAATCAGCCCCAGCATTTT. Amino acids: CASSPDRGGNQPQHF.

The V call is TRBV10-3, the J call TRBJ2-7; D is perhaps TRBD1 (5 bases). Trimming stripped 10 bases from V and 3 bases from J, with 13 bases between. Germline V CDR1 and CDR2: ENHRY, SYGVKD. There are 12 residues in the CDR3. For the CDR3, the DNA is TGTGCCACTCGAAGCCAGGGCTACGAGCAGTACTTC. Encoded protein: CATRSQGYEQYF.

As for this clone: One junction end does not reproduce the germline sequence, and a read error may be involved. The chain couples TRBV7-9 to TRBJ1-2, with D possibly matching TRBD1 (6 bases). CDR1 SEHNR and CDR2 FQNEAQ come from the germline V gene (reference sequence). The CDR3 covers 13 residues. The CDR3 DNA reads TGTGCCAGCAGATTAGCAGGGGAGGGAGGCTACACCTTC. It translates to CASRLAGEGGYTF.

This chain links TRBV27 with TRBJ2-1, with TRBD2 matching 7 bases. Looked up from germline, CDR1 is MNHEY and CDR2 is SMNVEV (reference sequence). CDR3 length: 15 residues. The J segment lost 0 bases and the V segment lost 7 bases, leaving 6 bases of the junction unmatched. CDR3 DNA: TGTGCCAGCACTTCTAGCGGCAGCTCCTACAATGAGCAGTTCTTC. Translating it yields CASTSSGSSYNEQFF.

The V gene is TRBV5-4, the J gene TRBJ1-2; 8 nucleotides agree with TRBD1. Germline-derived CDR1 and CDR2 are SGHNT and YYREEE (reference sequence). The CDR3 totals 13 residues. V shed 6 bases, J shed 7 bases, and the junction held 8 bases outside the gene matches. CDR3 amino acids: CASTRGQGGGYTF. DNA for the CDR3: TGTGCCAGCACTCGAGGACAGGGTGGTGGCTACACCTTC.